The text below deals with one T cell receptor beta chain. Per the germline V gene, CDR1 is MDHEN and CDR2 is SYDVKM. Trimming pared 7 bases from V and 3 bases from J, leaving 16 bases between. This CDR3 comprises 15 residues. The source of the sample is a study of CD8 T cells in Susac syndrome. Random-hexamer reverse transcription was applied to about 0.5 to 1 ug RNA. An immunoSEQ multiplex PCR generated amplified TCR beta CDR3 products spanning 54 Vbeta and 13 Jbeta. Each CDR3 protein gets one entry after TCRdb re-called the immunoSEQ multiplex PCR reads with MiXCR. Of 150,000 to 200,000 distinct CDR3 sequences listed, approximately 93% were seen once; the top ten hold around 0.1%.

The TCR sequence derives from a human donor with multiple sclerosis. The sample consisted of CD4+ T cells from PBMCs. V is TRBV28 and J is TRBJ1-3; D might be TRBD1 (5 bases). CDR3 sequence (DNA): TGTGCCAGCACCCTTTTTGAGGGGTATGGAAACACCATATATTTT. It yields the protein CASTLFEGYGNTIYF.